Following are 20 T cell receptor beta chains from one sample sequenced in a study of identical twins. TCRdb reanalysed the 5' RACE reads using MiXCR and keeps one entry per CDR3 protein. The table records a few hundred thousand distinct CDR3 sequences, roughly 10% of them present only once. Sequencing was done on a sample of naive T cells sorted from blood. These receptors were taken from a woman in her forties or fifties in good health.

This clonotype was picked up a small number of times. This sequence joins TRBV12-3 or TRBV12-4 and TRBJ1-6; D gene uncertain. With 3 bases removed from V and 10 bases from J, the gap between germline ends came to 10 bases. This CDR3 is built from 13 residues. The CDR3: CASSFGPPSPLHF. The CDR3, as DNA: TGTGCCAGCAGTTTCGGTCCGCCCTCACCCCTCCACTTT.

The V and J genes are TRBV6-1 and TRBJ2-3, with 9 bases aligning to TRBD2. V was pared by 7 bases and J by 0 bases, with 20 bases of the junction left unmatched. Germline V gives CDR1 MNHNS, CDR2 SASEGT. The CDR3 has 20 amino acids. The CDR3 is CASIRGVAGGPIVSTDTQYF. The CDR3 DNA is TGTGCCAGCATCCGGGGGGTGGCGGGAGGGCCTATCGTGAGCACAGATACGCAGTATTTT.

The CDR3: CATSRSVGEQFF. For the CDR3, the DNA is TGTGCCACCAGCAGGTCAGTTGGTGAGCAGTTCTTC. This rearrangement joins TRBV15 to TRBJ2-1; no reliable D call. The CDR3 consists of 12 residues. CDR1 and CDR2 (germline): LNHNV, YYDKDF (reference sequence). V was pared by 3 bases and J by 9 bases, with 9 bases between.

The sample holds a few counts of this clonotype. V usage is TRBV5-1 and J usage is TRBJ2-7; TRBD1 matches at 8 bases. The V gene end was trimmed by 0 bases and the J gene end by 6 bases; junction bases not matched to a gene: 14. This CDR3 is 17 amino acids long. Germline-derived CDR1 and CDR2 are SGHRS and YFSETQ. The CDR3 loop reads CASSLEVGRGQVSEQYF. The CDR3 bases are TGCGCCAGCAGCTTGGAAGTTGGCAGGGGGCAGGTCTCCGAGCAGTACTTC.

There are many counts of this clonotype. The rearrangement uses TRBV11-3 and TRBJ2-2, with D perhaps TRBD2 (5 bases). From germline, CDR1 is SGHNT and CDR2 YENEEA. This CDR3 is built from 15 residues. Trimming took off 8 bases at V and 7 bases at J, with 20 bases between the two ends. The CDR3 region is CASETPPGMGGELFF. The CDR3 bases are TGTGCCAGCGAAACCCCCCCGGGGATGGGCGGGGAGCTGTTTTTT.

This clonotype was picked up one time. The V gene is TRBV4-1, the J gene TRBJ1-4, with D unclear. Germline values: CDR1 MGHRA, CDR2 YSYEKL. This CDR3 spans 17 amino acids. The V gene lost 3 bases and the J gene lost 4 bases, with 18 bases spanning the gap. In DNA form, the CDR3 reads TGCGCCAGCAGCCAGATCTTTCGGACCCGAATTAATGAAAAACTGTTTTTT. It specifies CASSQIFRTRINEKLFF.

This chain connects TRBV9 to TRBJ2-1, with D perhaps assigned TRBD1 or TRBD2 (5 bases each). Trimming removed 5 bases at V and 8 bases at J, with 11 bases between. This CDR3 is built from 12 residues. Germline CDR1 reads SGDLS; CDR2 reads YYNGEE. This chain's CDR3 is CASRGERHEQFF. The DNA for the CDR3 is TGTGCCAGCAGAGGGGAGCGGCATGAGCAGTTCTTC.

This clonotype was seen many times. The V gene is TRBV12-3 or TRBV12-4, the J gene TRBJ2-2, with 10 bases aligning to TRBD2. CDR3 size: 16 residues. V gave up 5 bases and J gave up 1 base; unmatched junction bases: 4. The CDR3 loop reads CASSDRLAGNTGELFF. CDR3 bases: TGTGCCAGCAGTGACCGACTAGCGGGGAACACCGGGGAGCTGTTTTTT.

This clonotype was detected only a few times. The V call is TRBV5-1, the J call TRBJ2-5; TRBD2 agrees at 8 bases. V shed 6 bases and J 5 bases; nucleotides not matched to a gene: 12. The CDR3 is made up of 15 amino acids. The V gene's germline CDR1 is SGHRS and CDR2 YFSETQ. The chain's CDR3 is CASTSGSGVLETQYF. In nucleotides, the CDR3 is TGCGCCAGCACAAGCGGGAGCGGGGTTTTGGAGACCCAGTACTTC. Full variable domain (missing parts from reference TRBV5-1 and TRBJ2-5): KAGVTQTPRYLIKTRGQQVTLSCSPISGHRSVSWYQQTPGQGLQFLFEYFSETQRNKGNFPGRFSGRQFSNSRSEMNVSTLELGDSALYLCASTSGSGVLETQYFGPGTRLLVL.

The chain links TRBV9 to TRBJ2-7; TRBD2 agrees at 9 bases. The junction had 12 bases not matched to a gene; V was cut back by 4 bases and J by 7 bases. CDR1 and CDR2 (germline): SGDLS, YYNGEE. The CDR3 has 15 residues. The chain's CDR3 is CASSFRPGLAQEQYF. As DNA, the CDR3 is TGTGCCAGCAGCTTCCGGCCGGGACTAGCACAAGAGCAGTACTTC. Supplemented by reference TRBV9 and TRBJ2-7, the full variable domain reads DSGVTQTPKHLITATGQRVTLRCSPRSGDLSVYWYQQSLDQGLQFLIQYYNGEERAKGNILERFSAQQFPDLHSELNLSSLELGDSALYFCASSFRPGLAQEQYFGPGTRLTVT.

The rearrangement joins TRBV30 to TRBJ2-7; TRBD2 might be the D (5 bases). The CDR3 loop spans 13 amino acids. V lost 8 bases to trimming and J lost 0 bases, with 14 bases between them. Germline V gene sequence: CDR1 GTSNPN, CDR2 SVGIG (reference sequence). The CDR3 sequence is CAGSERNSYEQYF. The CDR3 nucleotides are TGTGCCGGATCTGAGCGGAACTCCTACGAGCAGTACTTC. The variable domain in full, with the rest retrieved from reference TRBV30 and TRBJ2-7, is SQTIHQWPATLVQPVGSPLSLECTVEGTSNPNLYWYRQAAGRGLQLLFYSVGIGQISSEVPQNLSASRPQDRQFILSSKKLLLSDSGFYLCAGSERNSYEQYFGPGTRLTVT.

This clonotype was detected ten times or more. This chain uses TRBV6-5 with TRBJ2-5; D remains unclear. The V end lost 7 bases, the J end lost 5 bases, and 8 bases lay between the germline ends. Germline lookup yields CDR1 MNHEY and CDR2 SVGAGI. The CDR3 is made up of 11 amino acids. CDR3 bases: TGTGCCAGCACCCAGAGGGAGACCCAGTACTTC. Residues: CASTQRETQYF.

This clonotype was counted only a few times. The rearrangement links TRBV21-1 to TRBJ2-7; the table names TRBD1, a call not compared with the DNA. TRBV21-1 counts as a pseudogene. The CDR3 has 15 amino acids. This CDR3 reads CASSRRGTEAYEQYV. The DNA for the CDR3 is TGTGCCAGCAGCAGGAGGGGGACAGAGGCCTACGAGCAGTACGTC.

About this clonotype itself: A much larger clone lies one base from this, so it may be a read error. The chain employs TRBV11-2 and TRBJ2-1; 8 bases align to TRBD1. The CDR3 length is 15 residues. Germline CDR1 is SGHAT and CDR2 is FQNNGV. The CDR3 nucleotides read TGTGCCAGCAGCTCCCCCCGGACAGGGTACAATGACCAGTTCTTC. Amino acid sequence: CASSSPRTGYNDQFF.

This clonotype was seen a handful of times. The V and J genes are TRBV11-2 and TRBJ2-5; D is perhaps TRBD2 (5 bases). Germline V gives CDR1 SGHAT, CDR2 FQNNGV. The CDR3 contains 15 residues. Trimming cost V 8 bases and J 7 bases, with 23 bases left between them. CDR3 bases: TGTGCCAGCGGCCCCGGGAATTTCCCCGAAGGGACCCAGTACTTC. It yields the protein CASGPGNFPEGTQYF.

The chain employs TRBV27 and TRBJ2-1; D ambiguous. V lost 7 bases and J 6 bases, leaving 13 bases between the germline ends. This CDR3 has 13 amino acids. CDR1 and CDR2 (germline): MNHEY, SMNVEV (reference sequence). In DNA, the CDR3 is TGTGCCAGCACCGCGAGGTCCGGCAATGAGCAGTTCTTC. This codes for CASTARSGNEQFF.

The sample holds a few counts of this clonotype. The chain joins TRBV5-1 to TRBJ2-3; 7 positions agree with TRBD2. Germline CDR1 and CDR2: SGHRS and YFSETQ. The ends lost 0 bases at V and 0 bases at J; junction bases unmatched: 4. This CDR3 has 16 residues. In DNA form, the CDR3 reads TGCGCCAGCAGCTTGGAGCCTAGCGGTAGCACAGATACGCAGTATTTT. As protein: CASSLEPSGSTDTQYF.

This clonotype was counted only a few times. The gene calls are TRBV6-6 and TRBJ1-5; D perhaps matches TRBD1 (5 bases). There are 15 residues in the CDR3. CDR1 is MNHNY, CDR2 SVGAGI, per germline (reference sequence). V was shortened by 5 bases and J by 0 bases, with 11 bases between the two germline ends. In DNA form, the CDR3 reads TGTGCCAGCAGTCGGGACGGATATAGCAATCAGCCCCAGCATTTT. Its protein product is CASSRDGYSNQPQHF.

This clonotype was recorded many times. At one end the junction does not follow the germline gene, possibly because of a read error. The chain joins TRBV4-1 to TRBJ2-5; D is ambiguous. Germline-derived CDR1 and CDR2 are MGHRA and YSYEKL. The CDR3 contains 12 residues. DNA of the CDR3: TGTGCCAGCAGCCAAGATCTCGAGACCCAGTACTTC. It translates to CASSQDLETQYF.

The chain links TRBV3-1 to TRBJ2-5, with D possibly TRBD2 on 6 matching bases. From germline, CDR1 is LGHDT and CDR2 YNNKEL (reference sequence). The CDR3 has 14 amino acids. Trimming removed 10 bases at V and 7 bases at J, with 22 bases between. The CDR3 loop is CAIRPGLTVGTQYF. CDR3 DNA sequence: TGTGCCATTCGTCCGGGACTTACAGTAGGGACCCAGTACTTC.